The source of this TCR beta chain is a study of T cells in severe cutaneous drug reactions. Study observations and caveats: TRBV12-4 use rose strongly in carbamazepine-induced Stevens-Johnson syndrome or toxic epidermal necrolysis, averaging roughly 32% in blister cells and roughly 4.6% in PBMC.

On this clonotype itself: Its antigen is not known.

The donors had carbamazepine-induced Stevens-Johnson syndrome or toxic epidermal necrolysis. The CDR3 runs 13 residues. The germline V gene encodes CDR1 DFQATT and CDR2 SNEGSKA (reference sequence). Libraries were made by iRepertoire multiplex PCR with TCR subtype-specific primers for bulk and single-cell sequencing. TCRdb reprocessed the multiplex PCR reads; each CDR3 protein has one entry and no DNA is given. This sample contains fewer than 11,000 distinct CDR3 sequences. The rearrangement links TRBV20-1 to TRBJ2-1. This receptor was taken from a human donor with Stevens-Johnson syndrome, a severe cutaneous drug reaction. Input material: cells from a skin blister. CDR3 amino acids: CSAINGLYNEQFF.